This T cell receptor (beta chain) is from a study of Graves' ophthalmopathy and Graves' hyperthyroidism. General study points: Blood also harbored most expanded thyroid clonotypes above 0.001 frequency.

As the template, RNA transcripts were used to amplify TCR beta CDR3 regions. In the first round, RT-PCR was carried out with HTBI primers, and a multiplex PCR formed the second round. A single record per CDR3 protein comes from TCRdb applying MiXCR to the multiplex PCR reads. The sample has about 400,000 distinct CDR3 sequences; 15% to 17% are singletons. The CDR3 loop spans 14 amino acids. CDR1 and CDR2 from the germline V gene are KGHDR and SFDVKD. This clonotype was found many times. Its antigen is not identified. This sequence originates from a young woman with stable Graves' hyperthyroidism. Sequencing input: peripheral blood. The gene calls are TRBV24-1 and TRBJ2-7; weak D call: TRBD1 (6 bases). The CDR3 loop reads CVTDTGQCLYEQYF. In DNA, the CDR3 is TGTGTCACGGATACGGGACAATGCCTCTACGAGCAGTACTTC.